This TCR beta chain was documented in a study of cytomegalovirus exposure and HLA in healthy donors. Overall study context: Counted in an early data release were about 80 million unique TCRs from HLA-typed donors.

General study points: Sequencing depth across donors, presence/absence analyses assumed, was roughly uniform.

60 Vbeta and 13 Jbeta primers were used in PCR. The repertoire was sequenced with immunoSEQ multiplex PCR; TCRdb's copy has only in-frame clones and lacks some. In the table there are some 250,000 clones, about 81% of which are singletons. About this clone: Antigen specificity is unknown.

The receptor comes from a woman aged 40 to 55 in good health and CMV-seropositive. The sample consisted of PBMCs.

CDR3 nucleotide sequence: TGTGCCAGCAGCCCTCCTAGAGCTGAGCAGTTCTTC. It yields the protein CASSPPRAEQFF. The chain combines TRBV11-1 with TRBJ2-1; D unresolved. Trimming stripped 5 bases from V and 9 bases from J, with 11 bases between. CDR1 is SGHAT and CDR2 is FQDESV in the germline V gene (reference sequence). This CDR3 is built from 12 residues.